Shown below are 28 T cell receptor beta chains from a single sample sequenced in a study of blood T cell repertoires in COVID-19. Generated by immunoSEQ multiplex PCR, the TCRdb table keeps only in-frame clones and is missing some. The table includes fewer than 250,000 clones, 83% detected once. The sample comprised PBMCs or T cells enriched from blood (not recorded which). The receptors here all came from a woman between 45 and 60 years old who had been exposed to COVID-19.

The V gene is TRBV7-8, the J gene TRBJ2-1, with TRBD2 matching 11 bases. This CDR3 has 15 amino acids. J lost 3 bases, V lost 5 bases, and 3 bases had no gene match. Per the germline V gene, CDR1 is SGHVS and CDR2 is FQNEAQ. CDR3 sequence: CASSRTSGLYNEQFF. The CDR3, as DNA: TGTGCCAGCAGCCGGACTAGCGGGCTCTACAATGAGCAGTTCTTC.

This chain links TRBV27 with TRBJ1-1; 10 bases line up with TRBD1. Germline trimming cut 5 bases from V and 4 bases from J; bases unmatched to any gene: 7. The CDR3 consists of 15 residues. In germline, CDR1 is MNHEY, CDR2 SMNVEV (reference sequence). The CDR3 here is CASSRDRGRSTEAFF. The CDR3 bases are TGTGCCAGCAGTCGGGACAGGGGAAGGAGCACTGAAGCTTTCTTT.

J is TRBJ2-4 and V is TRBV6-5, with D perhaps matching TRBD2 (5 bases). The CDR3 covers 13 residues. V shed 6 bases and J shed 9 bases, with 15 bases lying between them. CDR1 is MNHEY and CDR2 is SVGAGI in the germline V gene. The CDR3 protein is CASRETGLGIQYF. In DNA form, the CDR3 reads TGTGCCAGCAGGGAGACGGGGTTGGGCATTCAGTACTTC.

The CDR3 DNA follows: TGTGCCAGCAGCCACGCGACAGGCCGGCATGAGCAGTTCTTC. It encodes CASSHATGRHEQFF. The chain links TRBV3-1 (or the pseudogene TRBV3-2) to TRBJ2-1; TRBD1 is a possible D gene (6 bases). The CDR3 has 14 residues. The V gene lost 3 bases and the J gene lost 8 bases, with 14 bases spanning the gap. Germline assignment: CDR1 LGHDT and CDR2 YNNKEL (reference sequence).

CDR3: CASSKGKSGTEDPGELFF. CDR3 DNA sequence: TGTGCCAGCAGCAAAGGTAAATCAGGGACAGAGGATCCCGGGGAGCTGTTTTTT. V gene TRBV21-1 combines with J gene TRBJ2-2; the table gives TRBD1 as D, unverified against the DNA. TRBV21-1 is a recognized pseudogene. The CDR3 extends over 18 amino acids.

The V gene is TRBV7-9, the J gene TRBJ2-7, with 7 bases identical to TRBD1. Trimming took 0 bases from V and 2 from J; bases not matched to a gene: 4. Germline V gene lookup returns CDR1 SEHNR and CDR2 FQNEAQ (reference sequence). The CDR3 is 15 amino acids. The CDR3 region has the DNA TGTGCCAGCAGCTTAGCTACGGGACAGACCTACGAGCAGTACTTC. It encodes CASSLATGQTYEQYF.

There are a few counts of this clone. The rearrangement joins TRBV7-8 to TRBJ1-1, with D uncertain. The germline CDR1 and CDR2 sequences are SGHVS and FQNEAQ. The CDR3 contains 13 residues. V was cut by 2 bases and J by 5 bases, with 9 bases left in between. CDR3 coding DNA: TGTGCCAGCAGCTTAAGCGGGAAGACTGAAGCTTTCTTT. Its protein is CASSLSGKTEAFF.

The rearrangement uses TRBV28 and TRBJ2-1; 9 positions agree with TRBD2. The CDR3 covers 16 residues. The germline gives CDR1 MDHEN, CDR2 SYDVKM. V was pared by 3 bases and J by 6 bases, with 9 bases of the junction left unmatched. CDR3 coding DNA: TGTGCCAGCAGTTTGGCGGCGGGGGGGCCGGGCAATGAGCAGTTCTTC. Translation gives CASSLAAGGPGNEQFF.

The chain is built from TRBV11-3 and TRBJ2-1; 11 nucleotides agree with TRBD2. J lost 9 bases, V lost 6 bases, and 10 bases had no gene match. The CDR3 is 15 residues long. Per the germline V gene, CDR1 is SGHNT and CDR2 is YENEEA. CDR3 nucleotide sequence: TGTGCCAGCAGTATCAACGTAGCGGGGGGGGCTGAGCAGTTCTTC. Its protein product is CASSINVAGGAEQFF.

The V and J genes are TRBV19 and TRBJ1-2; perhaps TRBD1 as D (6 bases). CDR3 length: 12 amino acids. Trimming left V 7 bases short and J 4 bases short, with 10 bases between. Germline CDR1 and CDR2: LNHDA and SQIVND (reference sequence). The CDR3 coding sequence is TGTGCCAGTACCAACAGGGCCTATGGCTACACCTTC. Translated: CASTNRAYGYTF.

The DNA of the CDR3 is TGTGCCTGGAGCCCGGGGGGGAGCACAGATACGCAGTATTTT. This encodes CAWSPGGSTDTQYF. The rearrangement uses TRBV30 and TRBJ2-3; TRBD2 agrees at 8 bases. V trimming: 3 bases; J trimming: 0 bases; junction bases outside the gene matches: 2. This CDR3 spans 14 amino acids. CDR1 GTSNPN and CDR2 SVGIG come from the germline V gene (reference sequence).

A few counts support this clone. The chain has TRBV6-2 or TRBV6-3 and TRBJ1-2, with 7 bases lining up with TRBD1. The CDR3 runs 14 residues. Germline-derived CDR1 and CDR2 are MNHEY and SVGEGT. V lost 6 bases to trimming and J lost 5 bases; unmatched junction nucleotides: 9. The CDR3 here is CASSQTETGYGYTF. CDR3 DNA: TGTGCCAGCAGCCAAACCGAGACAGGGTATGGCTACACCTTC.

The chain couples TRBV7-8 to TRBJ2-7; 9 bases match TRBD1. CDR1 and CDR2 (germline): SGHVS, FQNEAQ. V lost 3 bases, J lost 5 bases, and 5 bases stayed unmatched. The CDR3 totals 14 residues. The CDR3 sequence: CASSFRTGGDEQYF. CDR3 DNA: TGTGCCAGCAGCTTCCGAACAGGGGGCGACGAGCAGTACTTC.

This clone appeared a few times. The V call is TRBV5-4, the J call TRBJ2-3; D perhaps matches TRBD1 (5 bases). The CDR3 loop spans 15 amino acids. V was trimmed by 0 bases and J by 6 bases, leaving 14 bases between them. The germline CDR1 and CDR2 sequences are SGHNT and YYREEE (reference sequence). CDR3 loop: CASSLAGLDSDTQYF. CDR3 coding DNA: TGTGCCAGCAGCTTGGCAGGGCTAGACTCCGATACGCAGTATTTT.

The chain is built from TRBV5-1 and TRBJ2-2; 7 bases line up with TRBD2. Germline V CDR1 and CDR2: SGHRS, YFSETQ. The trim removed 4 bases at V and 3 bases at J, leaving 9 bases unmatched. CDR3 length: 16 residues. The CDR3 DNA is TGCGCCAGCAGCCACCGGACTAGAGGGGACACCGGGGAGCTGTTTTTT. Translated: CASSHRTRGDTGELFF.

This clone has more than one count but fewer than ten. The sample holds other DNA sequences that translate to the same CDR3. The genes are TRBV5-1 and TRBJ1-5; unclear D gene. The V and J ends lost 0 bases and 3 bases respectively, with 7 bases between them. CDR3 length: 14 amino acids. Germline assignment: CDR1 SGHRS and CDR2 YFSETQ. The DNA for the CDR3 is TGCGCCAGCAGCTTGGGAGGATTCAATCAGCCCCAGCATTTT. Its protein product is CASSLGGFNQPQHF.

The genes are TRBV7-8 and TRBJ2-1; the match to TRBD1 covers 7 bases. Germline V gene data show CDR1 as SGHVS and CDR2 as FQNEAQ. CDR3 length: 16 amino acids. V was clipped by 0 bases and J by 4 bases; unmatched bases: 6. The CDR3 is CASSLAETGIYNEQFF. CDR3 coding DNA: TGTGCCAGCAGCTTAGCGGAGACAGGGATATACAATGAGCAGTTCTTC.

This chain connects TRBV2 to TRBJ1-2; weak D call: TRBD1 (5 bases). Trimming pared 5 bases from V and 1 base from J, leaving 11 bases between. The CDR3 extends over 14 amino acids. Germline V gene data show CDR1 as SNHLY and CDR2 as FYNNEI. The DNA of the CDR3 is TGTGCCAGCAGTTTAATCCAGGGTAACTATGGCTACACCTTC. Translating gives CASSLIQGNYGYTF.

The chain uses TRBV5-1 and TRBJ1-1; TRBD1 matches 7 bases. Trimming took 2 bases from V and 5 from J; bases not matched to a gene: 6. CDR1 is SGHRS, CDR2 YFSETQ, per germline. The CDR3 sequence is 14 residues long. The CDR3 loop reads CASSFAGQITEAFF. CDR3 in DNA: TGCGCCAGCAGCTTCGCGGGACAGATTACTGAAGCTTTCTTT.

V gene TRBV4-2 combines with J gene TRBJ2-1; 15 nucleotides line up with TRBD2. This CDR3 has 16 residues. The germline CDR1 and CDR2 sequences are LGHNA and YNFKEQ. V was pared by 3 bases and J by 8 bases, with 5 bases of the junction left unmatched. The CDR3 region is CASSQGLAGGFDEQFF. CDR3 nucleotide sequence: TGTGCCAGCAGCCAGGGACTAGCGGGGGGTTTCGATGAGCAGTTCTTC.

V and J are TRBV4-2 and TRBJ1-4, with 11 bases lining up with TRBD1. V was clipped by 0 bases and J by 8 bases; unmatched bases: 8. Germline V gene lookup returns CDR1 LGHNA and CDR2 YNFKEQ. The CDR3 sequence is 17 residues long. The CDR3 protein is CASSQDYLGQGDEKLFF. CDR3 nucleotide sequence: TGTGCCAGCAGCCAAGATTATTTGGGACAGGGGGACGAAAAACTGTTTTTT.

The chain uses TRBV29-1 and TRBJ2-5; D is unclear. This CDR3 contains 15 residues. Germline lookup yields CDR1 SQVTM and CDR2 ANQGSEA. Trimming removed 0 bases from V and 2 bases from J, with 13 bases in between. In nucleotides, the CDR3 is TGCAGCGTTGAAGAAGTATCCGGGTTTCAAGAGACCCAGTACTTC. Amino acid sequence: CSVEEVSGFQETQYF.

The chain is built from TRBV5-1 and TRBJ2-1, with TRBD2 identical over 10 bases. In germline, CDR1 is SGHRS, CDR2 YFSETQ. CDR3 length: 15 amino acids. The J segment lost 8 bases and the V segment lost 1 base, leaving 6 bases of the junction unmatched. CDR3 protein: CASSLLAGGGDEQFF. CDR3 in DNA: TGCGCCAGCAGCTTGTTAGCGGGGGGAGGGGATGAGCAGTTCTTC.

The chain joins TRBV18 to TRBJ1-3; D unclear. There are 17 residues in the CDR3. Germline CDR1 reads KGHSH; CDR2 reads LQKENI. V was trimmed by 0 bases and J by 0 bases, leaving 12 bases between them. DNA for the CDR3: TGTGCCAGCTCACCACCCACCCAGGCTATCTCTGGAAACACCATATATTTT. It translates to CASSPPTQAISGNTIYF.

V and J are TRBV3-1 (or the pseudogene TRBV3-2) and TRBJ2-2, with D unresolved. This CDR3 is built from 13 residues. From germline, CDR1 is LGHDT and CDR2 YNNKEL (reference sequence). V gave up 2 bases and J gave up 5 bases, with 6 bases separating them. CDR3 coding DNA: TGTGCCAGCAGCCAAACTTCTACCGGGGAGCTGTTTTTT. Protein: CASSQTSTGELFF.

The J gene is TRBJ1-5, the V gene TRBV12-3 or TRBV12-4; 8 nucleotides agree with TRBD1. Trimming cost V 6 bases and J 8 bases; bases outside gene matches: 6. This CDR3 spans 13 amino acids. The CDR3 DNA sequence: TGTGCCAGCAGCGGACAGGGTAGGGAGCCCCAGCATTTT. It codes for CASSGQGREPQHF.

This sequence joins TRBV15 and TRBJ1-5; a weak D match, TRBD1 (5 bases). CDR3 size: 14 residues. CDR1 is LNHNV, CDR2 YYDKDF, per germline (reference sequence). V shed 5 bases and J shed 6 bases, with 14 bases lying between them. The CDR3 sequence is CATSPQVFSQPQHF. The CDR3 DNA reads as TGTGCCACCAGCCCACAGGTCTTCAGTCAGCCCCAGCATTTT.

This rearrangement joins TRBV5-6 to TRBJ1-2; TRBD1 might be the D (5 bases). This CDR3 spans 15 amino acids. Per germline, CDR1 SGHDT and CDR2 YYEEEE. The V gene lost 0 bases and the J gene lost 5 bases, with 14 bases spanning the gap. In DNA form, the CDR3 reads TGTGCCAGCAGCTTGGGCGGCCCAGGGCAATATGGCTACACCTTC. It codes for CASSLGGPGQYGYTF.